This record concerns one T cell receptor beta chain sequence. The antigen is unknown. This entry comes from a study of post-analysis software for immune sequencing data. The overall study: The disease courses covered relapsing-remitting, secondary progressive and progressive-relapsing multiple sclerosis. Study-level points and caveats: With F measure, samples from one preparation batch clustered together strongly. Relative to controls, patients with multiple sclerosis showed significantly lower normalized Chao1 diversity. Patients carried several TRBV segments more frequently than controls did, and TRBV5-6, TRBV5-1 and TRBV20-1 were among them.

The CDR3 runs to 15 residues. From germline, CDR1 is MNHEY and CDR2 SMNVEV (reference sequence). Trimming left V 4 bases short and J 3 bases short, with 13 bases between. Carried by the TCR beta cDNA libraries were unique molecular identifiers. The source material, 1 to 10 million T cells, gave rise to 400,000 to 600,000 cDNA molecules. TCRdb itself ran the PCR reads through MiXCR, one entry per CDR3 protein. Altogether approximately 570,000 distinct CDR3 sequences are present, around 40% being singletons, with the ten largest covering 1.7%. Sequenced material: blood. The TCR comes from a girl between 5 and 17 years old with multiple sclerosis. The chain combines TRBV27 with TRBJ2-1; D is possibly TRBD2 (7 bases). The CDR3 loop is CASSWGGPVYNEQFF. The CDR3 bases are TGTGCCAGCAGTTGGGGGGGGCCGGTCTACAATGAGCAGTTCTTC.